These 32 T cell receptor delta chains came from one sample sequenced in a study of DNA immune sequencing with unique molecular identifiers. Genomic DNA underwent 32-plex PCR targeting all 8 TRDV and 4 TRDJ genes. Adapter PCR followed 3 to 4 barcoding PCR cycles that attached a 12-nucleotide UMI. TCRdb re-called the multiplex PCR reads using CATT. The sample consists of approximately 5,000 delta-chain clones, roughly 13% of them appearing once. The specimen was gamma-delta T cells enriched from blood buffy coat, or unenriched PBMCs (not recorded which). The origin of the receptors is a human donor in good health.

A few counts support this clone. This may come from a read error, since a much larger clone is one base off. V and J are TRDV2 and TRDJ1; 12 bases match TRDD3. Germline CDR1 GEAIGNYY, CDR2 EKD. This CDR3 region has 17 residues. CDR3 sequence (DNA): TGTGCCAGTGATCCTGTAGTACTGGGGGATACTGATCGTGAACTCATCTTT. The encoded protein is CASDPVVLGDTDRELIF.

A word on this clone: The protein recorded in TCRdb matches a much larger clone and deviates from this DNA's translation at residue 3, suggesting a read error; the protein here is obtained by translating the DNA. The CDR3 loop is CAFDSLPYGDTTDKLIF. The CDR3, as DNA: TGTGCCTTTGACTCACTTCCCTACGGGGATACCACCGATAAACTCATCTTT. The chain combines TRDV2 with TRDJ1; 8 positions agree with TRDD3. The CDR3 runs to 17 residues. CDR1 is GEAIGNYY and CDR2 is EKD in the germline V gene.

As for this clone: TCRdb lists the protein of a much larger clone for this DNA, which differs at residue 12, so this is likely a read error; the protein given here is translated from the DNA itself. The genes are TRDV2 and TRDJ1; D gene ambiguous. The CDR3 runs to 14 residues. Germline V gene data show CDR1 as GEAIGNYY and CDR2 as EKD. The CDR3 sequence: CACDDLTATDKPIF. As DNA, the CDR3 is TGTGCCTGTGACGACCTTACAGCCACCGATAAACCCATCTTT.

In its sample, this clone was seen a few times. Given a far larger clone just one base away, this is likely a sequencing read error. Other DNA sequences within the sample encode an identical CDR3. The CDR3: CACDTLTGGPYTDKLIF. The CDR3 nucleotides read TGTGCCTGTGACACCCTTACTGGGGGACCCTACACCGATAAACTCATCTTC. V gene TRDV2 combines with J gene TRDJ1; 9 bases are a match to TRDD3. The V gene's germline CDR1 is GEAIGNYY and CDR2 EKD. The CDR3 spans 17 residues.

As for this clone: A far larger clone differs by one base, so this is likely a read error. Other DNA sequences of this sample code for an identical CDR3. The rearrangement links TRDV2 to TRDJ3, with TRDD3 matching 9 bases. The CDR3 has 20 residues. The germline V gene has CDR1 GEAIGNYY and CDR2 EKD. Here the CDR3 DNA reads TGTGCCTGTGATCCCATTGTACTGGGGGAAAGCTCCTGGGACACCCGACAGATGTTTTTT. Translation: CACDPIVLGESSWDTRQMFF.

A word on this clone: Just one base apart from a much larger clone, this may be a read error. In DNA form, the CDR3 reads TGTGCTCTTGGGGAACTGAGGTCCTACGTGCTCTGGGGGATACGGGCGAGGAGTTGGTACACCGATAAACTCATCTTT. Translating gives CALGELRSYVLWGIRARSWYTDKLIF. This chain connects TRDV1 to TRDJ1; 12 positions agree with TRDD3. The J gene was not available in TCRdb and was assigned here by matching the DNA to germline segments. Germline V gene data show CDR1 as TSWWSYY and CDR2 as QGS. Losses at the gene ends were 0 bases for V and 0 bases for J; bases not matched to a gene: 29. CDR3 length equals 26 residues.

This clone was seen repeatedly, ten times or more. Given a far larger clone just one base away, this is likely a sequencing read error. The same CDR3 arises from other DNA sequences in this sample as well. This chain connects TRDV2 to TRDJ1, with 11 bases fitting TRDD3. Germline V gives CDR1 GEAIGNYY, CDR2 EKD. This CDR3 region has 16 residues. V trimming: 2 bases; J trimming: 3 bases; junction bases outside the gene matches: 7. In DNA, the CDR3 is TGTGCCTGTGACAAGCTGGGGGATACACAGGCCGATAAACTCATCTTT. Encoded protein: CACDKLGDTQADKLIF.

This clone was seen only a few times. TCRdb's entry gives the protein of a much larger clone, which mismatches this DNA's translation at residue 10, likely from a read error; the protein reported here is translated from the DNA. The CDR3 DNA reads as TGTGCCTGTGACAAAATACTGGGGAGCTACTGGGACACCCGACAGATGTTTTTC. This encodes CACDKILGSYWDTRQMFF. The genes are TRDV2 and TRDJ3; 7 positions agree with TRDD3. CDR1 is GEAIGNYY and CDR2 is EKD in the germline V gene. This CDR3 comprises 18 residues. J gave up 3 bases and V 2 bases, and 9 bases lay outside the gene matches.

By share, this clone counts as medium-sized (0.01 to 0.1%). The rearrangement links TRDV2 to TRDJ1; the match to TRDD3 covers 11 bases. In germline, CDR1 is GEAIGNYY, CDR2 EKD. There are 26 residues in the CDR3. J was trimmed by 0 bases and V by 0 bases; bases with no gene match: 32. CDR3 residues: CACDTVVPTKFTGGYEKMGDTDKLIF. CDR3 DNA: TGTGCCTGTGACACCGTAGTACCTACGAAATTTACTGGGGGATATGAAAAGATGGGGGACACCGATAAACTCATCTTT.

In its sample, this clone was seen a few times. TCRdb's protein, taken from a much larger clone, differs from this DNA's translation at residue 5, likely owing to a read error; the protein displayed comes from the DNA. The CDR3 reads CACDIGWGSSWDTRQMFF. CDR3 coding DNA: TGTGCCTGTGACATCGGCTGGGGAAGCTCCTGGGACACCCGACAGATGTTTTTC. V usage is TRDV2 and J usage is TRDJ3; maybe TRDD3 (6 bases). Germline V gene data show CDR1 as GEAIGNYY and CDR2 as EKD. CDR3 length: 18 residues. Deletions cut 2 bases from V and 0 bases from J, with 13 bases between.

This clone was picked up a small number of times. The translation of this DNA and the TCRdb protein of a much larger clone differ at residue 7, probably owing to a read error; the protein shown here is translated from the DNA. The chain employs TRDV2 and TRDJ3; D call uncertain. The CDR3 runs 17 residues. Germline V lookup: CDR1 GEAIGNYY, CDR2 EKD. The V end was cut by 0 bases, the J end by 2 bases, with 10 bases between. CDR3 sequence reads: CACDTLQATWDTRQMFF. The CDR3 nucleotides read TGTGCCTGTGACACCCTGCAAGCTACCTGGGACACCCGACAGATGTTTTTC.

A word on this clone: One base away lies a much larger clone, so this may be a sequencing read error. The chain links TRDV2 to TRDJ1, with D perhaps TRDD3 (6 bases). The CDR3 is 16 amino acids. Germline lookup yields CDR1 GEAIGNYY and CDR2 EKD. CDR3 residues: CARDGMGAPWTDKLIF. The CDR3 nucleotides read TGTGCCCGTGACGGGATGGGGGCCCCGTGGACCGATAAACTCATCTTT.

This clone was counted between two and nine times. The mismatch at residue 12 between this DNA's translation and the TCRdb protein of a much larger clone likely reflects a read error; the protein shown is translated from the DNA. The same CDR3 can be traced to other DNA sequences in this sample. V gene TRDV2 combines with J gene TRDJ3; D is unclear. Germline V gives CDR1 GEAIGNYY, CDR2 EKD. The CDR3 spans 19 residues. The CDR3 sequence: CACDQIKEEPSRDTRQMFF. The CDR3 nucleotides read TGTGCCTGTGACCAAATCAAGGAGGAGCCCTCCAGGGACACCCGACAGATGTTTTTC.

V usage is TRDV1 and J usage is TRDJ1, with 11 bases matching TRDD3. The germline V gene has CDR1 TSWWSYY and CDR2 QGS. The CDR3 runs to 16 residues. V gave up 5 bases and J gave up 4 bases; unmatched junction bases: 9. The CDR3 here is CALGPYAGGYSDKLIF. CDR3 DNA: TGTGCTCTTGGGCCTTACGCTGGGGGATACAGCGATAAACTCATCTTT.

There are many counts of this clone. This rearrangement joins TRDV2 to TRDJ1; TRDD3 matches at 8 bases. Unmatched junction bases numbered 15, after V lost 0 bases and J lost 7 bases. The CDR3 is 17 amino acids. Germline V gene lookup returns CDR1 GEAIGNYY and CDR2 EKD. CDR3 loop: CACDTGTGGPYSGKLIF. The CDR3 DNA is TGTGCCTGTGACACCGGTACTGGGGGGCCCTATTCCGGTAAACTCATCTTT.

The sample holds many counts of this clone. CDR3 coding DNA: TGTGCCTGTGTATCACTAACGGGGATACGCAGTACCGATAAACTCATCTTT. Its protein is CACVSLTGIRSTDKLIF. The chain recombines TRDV2 with TRDJ1; 9 positions agree with TRDD3. The CDR3 sequence is 17 residues long. V was clipped by 5 bases and J by 2 bases; unmatched bases: 14. CDR1 is GEAIGNYY, CDR2 EKD, per germline.

The rearrangement links TRDV1 to TRDJ1, with D possibly TRDD3 on 5 matching bases. No J gene was available from TCRdb, and it was assigned here by a germline match of the DNA. There are 18 residues in the CDR3. Trimming left V 5 bases short and J 0 bases short, with 22 bases between. CDR1 and CDR2 from the germline V gene are TSWWSYY and QGS. The CDR3 bases are TGTGCTCTTGGGCTCGGCTTCACCCATACTGGATACACCGATAAACTCATCTTT. Encoded protein: CALGLGFTHTGYTDKLIF.

Notes on this clone: A read error may be the cause here, since a much bigger clone is one base away. At the DNA level, this CDR3 is encoded by other sequences in the same sample as well. V usage is TRDV2 and J usage is TRDJ3; D uncertain. The V and J ends lost 5 bases and 0 bases respectively, with 16 bases between them. This CDR3 spans 18 amino acids. From germline, CDR1 is GEAIGNYY and CDR2 EKD. CDR3 in DNA: TGTGCCTGTGCTCCCCTCTCGCCGCTCTCCTGGGACACCCGACAGATGTTTTTC. It specifies CACAPLSPLSWDTRQMFF.

In this sample, this clone turned up a few times. The rearrangement uses TRAV29/DV5 and TRDJ1, with 11 bases fitting TRDD3. Here the J gene came from matching the DNA to germline, since TCRdb omits it. Trimming took 0 bases from V and 1 from J; bases not matched to a gene: 20. Germline-derived CDR1 and CDR2 are NSMFDY and ISSIKDK. The CDR3 is made up of 21 amino acids. CDR3: CAASAKGSRLGDTFGTDKLIF. In DNA form, the CDR3 reads TGTGCAGCAAGCGCGAAAGGGTCTAGGCTGGGGGATACTTTCGGCACCGATAAACTCATCTTT. Variable domain in full (rest from reference TRAV29/DV5 and TRDJ1): DQQVKQNSPSLSVQEGRISILNCDYTNSMFDYFLWYKKYPAEGPTFLISISSIKDKNEDGRFTVFLNKSAKHLSLHIVPSQPGDSAVYFCAASAKGSRLGDTFGTDKLIFGKGTRVTVEP.

In its sample, this clone was seen a few times. A much larger clone sits a single nucleotide away, making a read error possible. The chain's CDR3 is CACDTVGGYLLPTDKLIF. The CDR3 DNA is TGTGCCTGTGACACCGTAGGGGGATACCTCCTGCCCACCGATAAACTCATCTTT. V is TRDV2 and J is TRDJ1; TRDD3 agrees at 9 bases. The ends lost 0 bases at V and 1 base at J; junction bases unmatched: 11. The germline V gene encodes CDR1 GEAIGNYY and CDR2 EKD. The length of the CDR3 is 18 residues.

This clone was picked up a small number of times. The rearrangement links TRDV3 to TRDJ1; TRDD3 matches at 10 bases. V was pared by 4 bases and J by 2 bases, with 22 bases of the junction left unmatched. Germline V gives CDR1 TVYSNPD, CDR2 GDNSRS (reference sequence). The CDR3 sequence is 19 residues long. The CDR3: CASLNLLEGGYAGTDKLIF. CDR3 sequence (DNA): TGTGCCTCCCTAAACCTGCTCGAGGGGGGATACGCTGGGACCGATAAACTCATCTTT.

This clone occurred a few times. Given a much more abundant clone one base away, this may be a read error. The chain links TRDV2 to TRDJ1, with TRDD3 identical over 7 bases. CDR1 is GEAIGNYY, CDR2 EKD, per germline. V lost 7 bases, J lost 4 bases, and 17 bases stayed unmatched. The CDR3 sequence is 16 residues long. CDR3 in amino acids: CACPALGGRASDKLIF. The DNA for the CDR3 is TGTGCCTGCCCCGCGCTGGGGGGACGGGCCAGCGATAAACTCATCTTT.

This clone was counted ten times or more. The protein in TCRdb stems from a much larger clone and differs at residue 12 from this DNA's translation, likely a read error; here the protein is translated from the DNA. The sample contains more than one DNA sequence encoding this CDR3. V is TRDV2 and J is TRDJ1; 11 bases fit TRDD3. From germline, CDR1 is GEAIGNYY and CDR2 EKD. The CDR3 contains 15 residues. The CDR3 sequence: CACAQLGDRDDNLIF. In DNA, the CDR3 is TGTGCCTGTGCCCAACTGGGGGATAGGGACGATAATCTCATCTTT.

This clone is medium-sized by share. In nucleotides, the CDR3 is TGTGCCTGTGACACGTTGGTGGGGGATAGACGCGCCTGGGACACCCGACAGATGTTTTTC. Translation gives CACDTLVGDRRAWDTRQMFF. This rearrangement joins TRDV2 to TRDJ3; 9 bases are shared with TRDD3. CDR1 and CDR2 from the germline V gene are GEAIGNYY and EKD. The CDR3 consists of 20 residues. V dropped 1 base and J dropped 2; count of bases not matched to a gene: 11.

This clone has only a few counts. A far larger clone is only one base removed, so a read error is likely. Other DNA sequences in the sample encode the same CDR3. This chain connects TRDV2 to TRDJ1, with a possible D match to TRDD3 (6 bases). With 0 bases removed from V and 0 bases from J, the gap between germline ends came to 22 bases. The germline gives CDR1 GEAIGNYY, CDR2 EKD. CDR3 length: 19 residues. In nucleotides, the CDR3 is TGTGCCTGTGACACCTTGTCTTTACTGGGTGAAGAGTACACCGATAAACTCATCTTT. Translated, it gives CACDTLSLLGEEYTDKLIF.

In its sample, this clone was seen a few times. The TCRdb protein comes from a much larger clone and disagrees with this DNA's translation at residue 7, likely due to a read error; the protein given here is derived from the DNA. This rearrangement joins TRDV2 to TRDJ1, with 11 bases matching TRDD3. The CDR3 contains 19 residues. The germline gives CDR1 GEAIGNYY, CDR2 EKD. V trimming: 0 bases; J trimming: 0 bases; junction bases outside the gene matches: 11. The CDR3 sequence is CACDTVLNWGISDTDKLIF. DNA for the CDR3: TGTGCCTGTGACACCGTATTGAACTGGGGGATATCAGACACCGATAAACTCATCTTT.

The rearrangement uses TRDV3 and TRDJ1; maybe TRDD2 (6 bases). Germline CDR1 reads TVYSNPD; CDR2 reads GDNSRS (reference sequence). CDR3 length equals 19 residues. V lost 3 bases and J lost 5, with 34 bases in between. The CDR3 here is CAFTSYDKLYRGASDKLIF. CDR3 in DNA: TGTGCCTTCACGTCCTACGACAAATTGTATAGAGGCGCGTCAGATAAACTCATCTTT.

This clone was seen a handful of times. TCRdb's entry gives the protein of a much larger clone, which mismatches this DNA's translation at residue 12, likely from a read error; the protein reported here is translated from the DNA. The gene calls are TRDV2 and TRDJ1; TRDD3 is a possible D gene (6 bases). Per germline, CDR1 GEAIGNYY and CDR2 EKD. There are 17 residues in the CDR3. Trimming left V 0 bases short and J 4 bases short, with 20 bases between. This CDR3 reads CACDTILLGGGNDKLIF. In DNA form, the CDR3 reads TGTGCCTGTGACACCATACTGCTTGGCGGGGGAAACGATAAACTCATCTTT.

This clone appeared a single time. No V gene was called here, but the J gene is TRDJ1; the D call in the table, TRDD3, was not verified against the DNA. This CDR3 region has 15 residues. CDR3 DNA: TGTGCTCTTGGGGATTTTCCTGGCACAGCACTTAAACTCATCTTT. It encodes CALGDFPGTALKLIF.

As to this clone: This DNA's translation and the protein TCRdb lists, from a much larger clone, do not match at residue 4, likely due to a read error; the protein shown is translated from the DNA. The genes are TRDV2 and TRDJ1; 11 bases align to TRDD3. This CDR3 has 17 residues. Per germline, CDR1 GEAIGNYY and CDR2 EKD. The CDR3 sequence is CACVTVGGYAGTDKLIF. In DNA form, the CDR3 reads TGTGCCTGTGTCACCGTTGGGGGATACGCTGGGACCGATAAACTCATCTTT.

The chain links TRAV29/DV5 to TRDJ1; 10 bases line up with TRDD3. TCRdb gives no J gene; it was assigned here by matching the DNA to germline. Germline V gene sequence: CDR1 NSMFDY, CDR2 ISSIKDK. The trim removed 4 bases at V and 0 bases at J, leaving 24 bases unmatched. CDR3 length: 21 amino acids. The CDR3 spells CAAPSSAYWGISEVYTDKLIF. The CDR3 DNA sequence: TGTGCAGCACCTTCCTCGGCGTACTGGGGGATCTCGGAGGTGTACACCGATAAACTCATCTTT.

This clone has at least ten counts. This chain connects TRDV1 to TRDJ1, with D possibly matching TRDD3 (5 bases). CDR3 length: 13 residues. CDR1 and CDR2 (germline): TSWWSYY, QGS. V was clipped by 7 bases and J by 0 bases, with 9 bases between them. The CDR3 loop reads CALDRGNTDKLIF. The CDR3 DNA reads as TGTGCTCTTGATCGGGGAAACACCGATAAACTCATCTTT.